The 25 T cell receptor beta chains below all came from one sample that was sequenced in a study of blood T cell repertoires in COVID-19. Produced via immunoSEQ multiplex PCR; TCRdb's table is partial and in-frame only. This table has some 250,000 clones, about 80% appearing once. Material: peripheral blood. The origin of the receptors is a man over 45 with active or convalescent COVID-19.

The chain is built from TRBV27 and TRBJ1-1; 9 nucleotides line up with TRBD1. The CDR3 covers 13 residues. J lost 3 bases, V lost 5 bases, and 1 base had no gene match. The germline V gene has CDR1 MNHEY and CDR2 SMNVEV (reference sequence). The CDR3 loop is CASSRQGDTEAFF. The DNA for the CDR3 is TGTGCCAGCAGTCGACAGGGGGACACTGAAGCTTTCTTT.

This clone is a singleton in its sample. The gene calls are TRBV28 and TRBJ2-6; 7 bases agree with TRBD2. Germline loops: CDR1 MDHEN, CDR2 SYDVKM. V was clipped by 7 bases and J by 0 bases; unmatched bases: 9. CDR3 length: 17 residues. The CDR3: CASNLAASYSGANVLTF. CDR3 in DNA: TGTGCCAGCAATCTAGCGGCCTCCTACTCTGGGGCCAACGTCCTGACTTTC.

J is TRBJ1-2 and V is TRBV4-2; 11 nucleotides align to TRBD1. This CDR3 has 14 residues. With V trimmed by 5 bases and J by 5 bases, 4 bases remained unmatched. The germline V gene has CDR1 LGHNA and CDR2 YNFKEQ. This CDR3 is CASSEGQGVYGYTF. The CDR3, as DNA: TGTGCCAGCAGCGAGGGACAGGGGGTTTATGGCTACACCTTC.

The chain combines TRBV7-8 with TRBJ2-1; D remains unclear. The CDR3 spans 16 residues. Germline CDR1 and CDR2: SGHVS and FQNEAQ. V lost 0 bases and J lost 0, with 9 bases in between. The CDR3 region is CASSLALAPSYNEQFF. Written as DNA, the CDR3 is TGTGCCAGCAGCTTAGCCTTAGCCCCCTCCTACAATGAGCAGTTCTTC.

This chain links TRBV14 with TRBJ1-1; D is uncertain. The CDR3 runs to 13 residues. Trimming shortened V by 3 bases and J by 0 bases, and 5 bases separated the two germline ends. CDR1 and CDR2 from the germline V gene are SGHDN and FVKESK. DNA for the CDR3: TGTGCCAGCAGCCAGCAGATGAACACTGAAGCTTTCTTT. Amino acid sequence: CASSQQMNTEAFF.

V gene TRBV7-9 combines with J gene TRBJ2-7, with D perhaps TRBD1 (5 bases). CDR1 is SEHNR, CDR2 FQNEAQ, per germline (reference sequence). The CDR3 is 12 amino acids. V was shortened by 5 bases and J by 11 bases, with 16 bases between the two germline ends. The CDR3 DNA reads TGTGCCAGCAGCGGGGCAAACACTCCAAAGTACTTC. Amino acids: CASSGANTPKYF.

The chain couples TRBV5-8 to TRBJ1-5; D is ambiguous. CDR1 and CDR2 (germline): SGHTS, YDEGEE. V dropped 4 bases and J dropped 6 bases, with 11 bases sitting between them. The CDR3 runs to 13 residues. The CDR3 region is CASSPNIVQPQHF. The CDR3 DNA reads as TGTGCCAGCAGCCCGAACATTGTTCAGCCCCAGCATTTT.

The chain carries TRBV15 and TRBJ1-2; 8 nucleotides agree with TRBD1. Germline V lookup: CDR1 LNHNV, CDR2 YYDKDF (reference sequence). The CDR3 length is 18 residues. V dropped 0 bases and J dropped 3; count of bases not matched to a gene: 12. The CDR3 DNA sequence: TGTGCCACCAGCAGAGATAAGAGGACAGGGAGGTTTTACTATGGCTACACCTTC. This codes for CATSRDKRTGRFYYGYTF.

The chain combines TRBV6-5 with TRBJ2-2, with 10 bases lining up with TRBD1. Germline trimming cut 4 bases from V and 7 bases from J; bases unmatched to any gene: 6. The CDR3 has 15 amino acids. Germline V gene data show CDR1 as MNHEY and CDR2 as SVGAGI. CDR3 DNA: TGTGCCAGCAGTTCACGACAGGGGGCGGACGGGGAGCTGTTTTTT. Translation: CASSSRQGADGELFF.

This sequence joins TRBV10-3 and TRBJ1-2; D call uncertain. CDR1 and CDR2 from the germline V gene are ENHRY and SYGVKD. The CDR3 length is 14 residues. Trimming removed 0 bases at V and 4 bases at J, with 9 bases between. CDR3: CAISESGGPYGYTF. As DNA, the CDR3 is TGTGCCATCAGTGAGTCTGGCGGCCCCTATGGCTACACCTTC.

The chain has TRBV2 and TRBJ2-1; 9 bases align to TRBD2. The V segment lost 5 bases and the J segment 5 bases; nucleotides outside the gene matches: 7. The germline gives CDR1 SNHLY, CDR2 FYNNEI. This CDR3 comprises 15 residues. This chain's CDR3 is CASSRGGAGNNEQFF. CDR3 in DNA: TGTGCCAGCAGTCGCGGGGGGGCTGGAAACAATGAGCAGTTCTTC.

This CDR3 is CASSFTRTDTEAFF. DNA for the CDR3: TGTGCCAGCAGCTTCACCCGGACAGACACTGAAGCTTTCTTT. V and J are TRBV7-2 and TRBJ1-1; TRBD1 might be the D (6 bases). CDR1 and CDR2 (germline): SGHTA, FQGNSA. This CDR3 is 14 amino acids long. Trimming removed 3 bases from V and 3 bases from J, with 11 bases in between.

This sequence joins TRBV7-2 and TRBJ2-5, with D tentatively TRBD2 (5 bases). In germline, CDR1 is SGHTA, CDR2 FQGNSA. The CDR3 is made up of 13 amino acids. Trimming stripped 5 bases from V and 4 bases from J, with 11 bases between. The CDR3 region has the DNA TGTGCCAGCAGCCGCGAGGGTCGAGAGACCCAGTACTTC. It is translated as CASSREGRETQYF. The variable domain in full, with the rest retrieved from reference TRBV7-2 and TRBJ2-5, is GAGVSQSPSNKVTEKGKDVELRCDPISGHTALYWYRQSLGQGLEFLIYFQGNSAPDKSGLPSDRFSAERTGGSVSTLTIQRTQQEDSAVYLCASSREGRETQYFGPGTRLLVL.

V usage is TRBV7-6 and J usage is TRBJ1-6; 7 bases are a match to TRBD1. The CDR3 sequence is 15 residues long. Germline values: CDR1 SGHVS, CDR2 FNYEAQ. V lost 3 bases, J lost 4 bases, and 3 bases stayed unmatched. CDR3 bases: TGTGCCAGCAGCTTGGTACAGGGGTATAATTCACCCCTCCACTTT. As protein: CASSLVQGYNSPLHF.

This clone showed up just a few times. The CDR3 is CASSLISSYEQYF. In nucleotides, the CDR3 is TGTGCCAGCAGCTTGATCTCCTCCTACGAGCAGTACTTC. The V gene is TRBV5-6, the J gene TRBJ2-7; no reliable D call. This CDR3 is 13 amino acids long. Germline CDR1 reads SGHDT; CDR2 reads YYEEEE. V lost 1 base to trimming and J lost 0 bases, with 5 bases between them.

The chain has TRBV19 and TRBJ2-7; D may be TRBD1 (6 bases). The CDR3 consists of 12 residues. Germline CDR1 and CDR2: LNHDA and SQIVND (reference sequence). Trimming pared 3 bases from V and 5 bases from J, leaving 8 bases between. Here the CDR3 DNA reads TGTGCCAGTAGTATGTCAGGGGACGAGCAGTACTTC. This translates into CASSMSGDEQYF. Full variable domain (remainder filled in from reference TRBV19 and TRBJ2-7): DGGITQSPKYLFRKEGQNVTLSCEQNLNHDAMYWYRQDPGQGLRLIYYSQIVNDFQKGDIAEGYSVSREKKESFPLTVTSAQKNPTAFYLCASSMSGDEQYFGPGTRLTVT.

This chain joins TRBV4-1 and TRBJ1-5; TRBD1 is a possible D gene (5 bases). V lost 0 bases and J lost 7, with 13 bases in between. This CDR3 has 15 residues. CDR1 MGHRA and CDR2 YSYEKL come from the germline V gene. The CDR3, as DNA: TGCGCCAGCAGCCAAGATGGGCAGGGCGGACAGCCCCAGCATTTT. This encodes CASSQDGQGGQPQHF.

This clone occurred a few times. The chain employs TRBV6-2 or TRBV6-3 and TRBJ2-7; no clear D. The germline CDR1 and CDR2 sequences are MNHEY and SVGEGT. V was clipped by 6 bases and J by 3 bases, with 6 bases between them. The CDR3 has 11 amino acids. CDR3 nucleotide sequence: TGTGCCAGCAGCCTCTTCTACGAGCAGTACTTC. Its protein product is CASSLFYEQYF.

The chain employs TRBV7-9 and TRBJ1-6; no firm D call. In germline, CDR1 is SEHNR, CDR2 FQNEAQ (reference sequence). V was pared by 1 base and J by 8 bases, with 15 bases between. There are 16 residues in the CDR3. The CDR3 protein is CASSLERVRRDSPLHF. The CDR3 nucleotides read TGTGCCAGCAGCTTAGAACGGGTCCGTCGGGATTCACCCCTCCACTTT.

Worth noting for this clone: At one boundary the junction diverges from the germline segment, which might be a read error. The chain links TRBV3-1 (or the pseudogene TRBV3-2) to TRBJ1-6; 9 bases align to TRBD1. Germline assignment: CDR1 LGHDT and CDR2 YNNKEL (reference sequence). The CDR3 has 15 residues. This CDR3 is CVSSQDTGGISPLHF. The CDR3 DNA follows: TGTGTCAGCAGCCAGGACACAGGGGGCATTTCACCCCTCCACTTT.

V is TRBV5-1 and J is TRBJ2-7; D may be TRBD1 (8 bases). Germline V gene sequence: CDR1 SGHRS, CDR2 YFSETQ. The germline V and J ends were trimmed by 0 bases and 6 bases, with 13 bases remaining between them. CDR3 length: 14 residues. The CDR3 region has the DNA TGCGCCAGCAGCTTGGACAGGGGGGGTGGCGAGCAGTACTTC. Encoded protein: CASSLDRGGGEQYF.

The chain uses TRBV29-1 and TRBJ2-1; 8 positions match TRBD1. The length of the CDR3 is 13 residues. With 5 bases clipped from V and 6 bases from J, the junction kept 6 bases outside the gene matches. Germline V gives CDR1 SQVTM, CDR2 ANQGSEA. The CDR3 coding sequence is TGCAGCGTTACAGGGGGAGAGTTCAATGAGCAGTTCTTC. Its translation is CSVTGGEFNEQFF.

With respect to this clone: This clone may be a read error of a much larger clone one base away. CDR3 amino acids: CASSLQGGTEAFF. The CDR3 DNA follows: TGTGCCAGCAGTTTACAGGGGGGCACTGAAGCTTTCTTT. This chain joins TRBV27 and TRBJ1-1, with TRBD1 matching over 7 bases. V was clipped by 2 bases and J by 4 bases; unmatched bases: 1. The germline CDR1 and CDR2 sequences are MNHEY and SMNVEV (reference sequence). The CDR3 has 13 amino acids.

As DNA, the CDR3 is TGCGCCAGCAGCCACCGCCTCGACACGTCCTATGGCTACACCTTC. It is translated as CASSHRLDTSYGYTF. This sequence joins TRBV4-1 and TRBJ1-2; D ambiguous. The CDR3 is 15 amino acids. Looked up from germline, CDR1 is MGHRA and CDR2 is YSYEKL. V shed 3 bases and J shed 4 bases, with 15 bases lying between them.

The chain links TRBV5-1 to TRBJ1-3, with D unresolved. There are 12 residues in the CDR3. Per the germline V gene, CDR1 is SGHRS and CDR2 is YFSETQ. V lost 6 bases and J 4 bases, leaving 8 bases between the germline ends. CDR3 amino acids: CASNGNGNTIYF. In DNA form, the CDR3 reads TGCGCCAGCAACGGGAACGGAAACACCATATATTTT.